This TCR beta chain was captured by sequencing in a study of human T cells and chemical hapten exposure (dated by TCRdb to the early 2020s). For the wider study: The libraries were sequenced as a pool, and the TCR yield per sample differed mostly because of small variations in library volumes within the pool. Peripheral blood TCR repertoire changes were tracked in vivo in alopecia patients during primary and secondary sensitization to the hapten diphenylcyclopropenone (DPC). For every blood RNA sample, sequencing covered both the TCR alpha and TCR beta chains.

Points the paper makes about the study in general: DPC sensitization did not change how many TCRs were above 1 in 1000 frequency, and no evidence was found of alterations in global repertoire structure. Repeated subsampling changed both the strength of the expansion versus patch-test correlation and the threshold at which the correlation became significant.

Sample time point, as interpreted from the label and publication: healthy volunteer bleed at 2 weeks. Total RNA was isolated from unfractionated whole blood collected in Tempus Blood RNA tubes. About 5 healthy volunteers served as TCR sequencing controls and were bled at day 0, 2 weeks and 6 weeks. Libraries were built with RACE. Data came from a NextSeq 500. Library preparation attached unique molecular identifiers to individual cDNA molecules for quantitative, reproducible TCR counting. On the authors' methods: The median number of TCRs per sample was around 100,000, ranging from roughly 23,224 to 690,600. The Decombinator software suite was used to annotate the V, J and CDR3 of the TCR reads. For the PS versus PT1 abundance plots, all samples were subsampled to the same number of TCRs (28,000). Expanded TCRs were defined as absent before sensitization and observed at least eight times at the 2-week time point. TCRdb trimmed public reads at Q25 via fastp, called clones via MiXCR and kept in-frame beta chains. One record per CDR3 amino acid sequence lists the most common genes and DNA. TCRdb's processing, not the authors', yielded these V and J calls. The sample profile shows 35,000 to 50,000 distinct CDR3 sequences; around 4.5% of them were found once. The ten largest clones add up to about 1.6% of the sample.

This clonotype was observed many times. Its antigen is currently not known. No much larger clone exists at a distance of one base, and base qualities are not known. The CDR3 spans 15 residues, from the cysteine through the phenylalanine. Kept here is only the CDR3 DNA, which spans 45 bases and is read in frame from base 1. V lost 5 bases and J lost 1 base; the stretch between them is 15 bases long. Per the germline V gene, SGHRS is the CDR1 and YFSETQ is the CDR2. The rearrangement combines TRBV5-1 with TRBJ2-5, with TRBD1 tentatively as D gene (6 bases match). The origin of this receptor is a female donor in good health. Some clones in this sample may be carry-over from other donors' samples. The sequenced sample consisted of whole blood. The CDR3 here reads CASSWGQILQETQYF. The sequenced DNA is TGCGCCAGCAGTTGGGGGCAGATCCTCCAAGAGACCCAGTACTTC.